The TCR beta chain described here comes from a study of esophageal squamous cell carcinoma under preoperative chemotherapy. Study-level information: Both tumor-infiltrating lymphocytes and peripheral blood T cells had their TCR repertoires profiled. Notes on the study in general: Tumor-infiltrating lymphocytes showed no significant post-chemotherapy TCR diversity increase, unlike peripheral T cells. After treatment, tumor-infiltrating lymphocytes apparently came partly from blood T cells.

Sample time point: after preoperative PTX-NDP chemotherapy. CDR3 length: 14 amino acids. From germline, CDR1 is SGHTA and CDR2 FQGNSA. Trimming left V 6 bases short and J 4 bases short, with 15 bases between. This clonotype is medium-sized (0.01 to 0.1%) in the sample. What it binds is unknown. TCRdb itself ran the PCR reads through MiXCR, one entry per CDR3 protein. The sample includes 34,000 or so distinct CDR3 sequences, around 49% of them seen just once. Sampling was carried out from a patient given preoperative chemotherapy. The V call is TRBV7-2, the J call TRBJ2-5; D is unclear. This sequence originates from a human donor with esophageal squamous cell carcinoma. The donor label of this sample is uncertain. CDR3 in DNA: TGTGCCAGCAGACCCGGCCCAACTGCAGAGACCCAGTACTTC. The encoded protein is CASRPGPTAETQYF.